Here is one TCR beta chain with its context. The data are from a study of blood T cell repertoires in COVID-19. About the research overall: Specimens from acute and convalescent COVID-19 originated in the United States, Italy and Spain. PBMCs, B-cell-depleted T cells, or T cells provided the cDNA or gDNA that made up the material.

The CDR3 loop spans 16 amino acids. Germline loops: CDR1 SGHTA, CDR2 FQGNSA. V dropped 1 base and J dropped 2 bases, with 14 bases sitting between them. Original handling: Amplified reference gene primers provided the basis for estimating nucleated cell counts. Using immunoSEQ multiplex PCR, the repertoire was profiled, and TCRdb retains in-frame clones only, with some absent. That table furnishes V, J and clone size, whereas the DNA furnished D and trimming. The table lists about 100,000 clones, 79% of them singletons, with roughly 18% in the top ten. The sample consisted of peripheral blood. The chain uses TRBV7-2 and TRBJ2-5; possibly TRBD1 for D (5 bases). The TCR comes from a woman over 75 with active or convalescent COVID-19. The chain's CDR3 is CASSLEPTGRQETQYF. The CDR3 coding sequence is TGTGCCAGCAGCTTAGAACCCACAGGTAGACAAGAGACCCAGTACTTC.